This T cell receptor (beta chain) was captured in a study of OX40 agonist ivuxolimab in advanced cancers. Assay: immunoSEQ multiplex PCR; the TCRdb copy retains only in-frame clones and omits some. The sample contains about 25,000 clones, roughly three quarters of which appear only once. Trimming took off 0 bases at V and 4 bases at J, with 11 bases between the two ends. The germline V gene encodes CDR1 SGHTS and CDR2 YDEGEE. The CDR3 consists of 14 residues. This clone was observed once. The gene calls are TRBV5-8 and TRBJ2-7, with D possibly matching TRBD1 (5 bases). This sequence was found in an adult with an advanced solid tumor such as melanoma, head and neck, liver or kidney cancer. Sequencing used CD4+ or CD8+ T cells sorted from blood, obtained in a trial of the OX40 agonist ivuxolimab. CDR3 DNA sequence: TGTGCCAGCAGCTTGGGAGGCAGGGTGTACGAGCAGTACTTC. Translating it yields CASSLGGRVYEQYF.